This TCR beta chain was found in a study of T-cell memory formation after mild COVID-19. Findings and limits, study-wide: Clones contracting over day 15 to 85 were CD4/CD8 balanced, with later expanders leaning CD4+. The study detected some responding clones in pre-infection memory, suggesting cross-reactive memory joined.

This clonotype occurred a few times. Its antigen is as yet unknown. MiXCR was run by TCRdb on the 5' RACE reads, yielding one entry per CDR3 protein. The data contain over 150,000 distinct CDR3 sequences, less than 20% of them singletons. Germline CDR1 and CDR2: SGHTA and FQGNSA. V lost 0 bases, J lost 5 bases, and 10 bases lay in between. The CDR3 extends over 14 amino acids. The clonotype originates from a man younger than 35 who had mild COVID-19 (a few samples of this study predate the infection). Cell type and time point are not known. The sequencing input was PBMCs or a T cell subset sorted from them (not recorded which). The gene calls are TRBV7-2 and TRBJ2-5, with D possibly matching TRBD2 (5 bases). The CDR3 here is CASSLALVSETQYF. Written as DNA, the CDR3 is TGTGCCAGCAGCTTAGCACTAGTGAGCGAGACCCAGTACTTC.